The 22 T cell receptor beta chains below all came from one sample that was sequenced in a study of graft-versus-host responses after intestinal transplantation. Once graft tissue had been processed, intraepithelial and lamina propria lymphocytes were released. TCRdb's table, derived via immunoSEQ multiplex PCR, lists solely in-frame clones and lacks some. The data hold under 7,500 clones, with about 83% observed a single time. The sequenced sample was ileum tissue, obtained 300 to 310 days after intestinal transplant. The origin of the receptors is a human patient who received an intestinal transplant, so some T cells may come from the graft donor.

The DNA for the CDR3 is TGTGCCAGCAGAGAGAGCGGGGGGGACAATGAGCAGTTCTTC. Amino acid sequence: CASRESGGDNEQFF. The V call is TRBV2, the J call TRBJ2-1; 10 bases are shared with TRBD2. V shed 6 bases and J 5 bases; nucleotides not matched to a gene: 4. The germline V gene has CDR1 SNHLY and CDR2 FYNNEI. The CDR3 length is 14 residues.

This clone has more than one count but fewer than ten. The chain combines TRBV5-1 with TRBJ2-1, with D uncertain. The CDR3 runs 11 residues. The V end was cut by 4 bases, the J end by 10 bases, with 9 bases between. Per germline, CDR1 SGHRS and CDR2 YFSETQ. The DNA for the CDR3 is TGCGCCAGCAGCCGCCATTACGAGCAGTTCTTC. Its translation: CASSRHYEQFF.

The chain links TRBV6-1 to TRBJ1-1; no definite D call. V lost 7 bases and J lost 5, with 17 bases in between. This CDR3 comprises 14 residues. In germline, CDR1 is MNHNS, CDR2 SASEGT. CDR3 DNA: TGTGCCAGCATCTTATCAGCGGGCTCTACTGAAGCTTTCTTT. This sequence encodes CASILSAGSTEAFF.

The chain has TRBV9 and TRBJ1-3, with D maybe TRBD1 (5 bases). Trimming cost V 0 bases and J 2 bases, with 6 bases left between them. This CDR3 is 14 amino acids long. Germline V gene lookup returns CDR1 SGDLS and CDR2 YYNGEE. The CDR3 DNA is TGTGCCAGCAGCGTAGGACAGACTGGAAACACCATATATTTT. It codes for CASSVGQTGNTIYF. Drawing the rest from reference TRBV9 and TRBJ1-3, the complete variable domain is DSGVTQTPKHLITATGQRVTLRCSPRSGDLSVYWYQQSLDQGLQFLIQYYNGEERAKGNILERFSAQQFPDLHSELNLSSLELGDSALYFCASSVGQTGNTIYFGEGSWLTVV.

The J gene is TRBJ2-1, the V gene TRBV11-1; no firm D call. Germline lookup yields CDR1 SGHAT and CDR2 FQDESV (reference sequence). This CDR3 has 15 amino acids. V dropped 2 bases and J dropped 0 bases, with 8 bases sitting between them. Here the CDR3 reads CASSLRRSSYNEQFF. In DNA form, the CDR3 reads TGTGCCAGCAGCTTAAGACGGAGCTCCTACAATGAGCAGTTCTTC.

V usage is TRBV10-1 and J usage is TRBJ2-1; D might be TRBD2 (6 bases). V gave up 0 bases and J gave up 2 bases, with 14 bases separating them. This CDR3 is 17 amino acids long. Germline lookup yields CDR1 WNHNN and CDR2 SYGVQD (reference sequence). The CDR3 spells CASSESRGRVPYNEQFF. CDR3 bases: TGCGCCAGCAGTGAGTCGCGGGGCAGGGTCCCCTACAATGAGCAGTTCTTC.

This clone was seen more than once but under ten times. The CDR3 loop reads CASSPGDFLPYEQYF. CDR3 in DNA: TGCGCCAGCAGCCCGGGGGACTTCCTTCCCTACGAGCAGTACTTC. The rearrangement joins TRBV5-1 to TRBJ2-7; perhaps TRBD2 as D (6 bases). CDR3 length: 15 residues. The germline CDR1 and CDR2 sequences are SGHRS and YFSETQ. The V end was cut by 4 bases, the J end by 2 bases, with 16 bases between.

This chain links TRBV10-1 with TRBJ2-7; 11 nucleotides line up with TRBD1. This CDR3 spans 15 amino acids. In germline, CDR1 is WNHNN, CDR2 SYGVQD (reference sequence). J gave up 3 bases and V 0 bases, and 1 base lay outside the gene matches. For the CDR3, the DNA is TGCGCCAGCAGTGAGTCGGGGACAGGGGGCTACGAGCAGTACTTC. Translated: CASSESGTGGYEQYF.

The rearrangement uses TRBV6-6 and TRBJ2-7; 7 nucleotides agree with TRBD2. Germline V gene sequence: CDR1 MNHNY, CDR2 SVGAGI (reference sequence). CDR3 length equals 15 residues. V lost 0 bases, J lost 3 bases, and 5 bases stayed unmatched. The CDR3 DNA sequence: TGTGCCAGCAGTTACTCGGGGGGGACCGACTACGAGCAGTACTTC. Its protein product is CASSYSGGTDYEQYF.

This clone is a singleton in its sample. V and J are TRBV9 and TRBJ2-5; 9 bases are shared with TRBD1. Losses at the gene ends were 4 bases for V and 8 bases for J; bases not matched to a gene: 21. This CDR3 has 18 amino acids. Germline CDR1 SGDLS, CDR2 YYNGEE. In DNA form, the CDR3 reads TGTGCCAGCAGCCCCGGACAGGGGTGGCTAGGTGGGGGTCTCACCCAGTACTTC. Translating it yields CASSPGQGWLGGGLTQYF.

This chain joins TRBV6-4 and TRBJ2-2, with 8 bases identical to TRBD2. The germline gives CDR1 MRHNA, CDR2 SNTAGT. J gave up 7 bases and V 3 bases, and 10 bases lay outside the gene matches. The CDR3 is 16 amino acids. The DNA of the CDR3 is TGTGCCAGCAGTGAGATGGGGACTAGGTCTATCGGGGAGCTGTTTTTT. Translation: CASSEMGTRSIGELFF.

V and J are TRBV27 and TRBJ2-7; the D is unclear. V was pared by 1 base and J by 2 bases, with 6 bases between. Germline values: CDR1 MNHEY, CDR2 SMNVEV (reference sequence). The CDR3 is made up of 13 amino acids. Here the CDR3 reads CASSLLPTYEQYF. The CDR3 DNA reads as TGTGCCAGCAGTTTATTACCAACCTACGAGCAGTACTTC.

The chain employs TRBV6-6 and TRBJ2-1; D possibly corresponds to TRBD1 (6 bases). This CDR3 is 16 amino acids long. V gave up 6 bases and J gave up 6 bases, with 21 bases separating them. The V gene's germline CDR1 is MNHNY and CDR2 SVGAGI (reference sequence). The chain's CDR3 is CASRRKGVGQTNEQFF. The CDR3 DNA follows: TGTGCCAGCAGACGAAAGGGAGTAGGACAGACCAATGAGCAGTTCTTC.

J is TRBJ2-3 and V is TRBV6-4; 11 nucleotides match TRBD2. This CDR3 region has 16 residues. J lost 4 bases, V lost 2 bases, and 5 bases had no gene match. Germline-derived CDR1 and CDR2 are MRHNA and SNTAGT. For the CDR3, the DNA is TGTGCCAGCAGTGACGTAGCGGGGGGGCCGCCAGATACGCAGTATTTT. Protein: CASSDVAGGPPDTQYF.

CDR3: CASSLAGISTGELFF. Here the CDR3 DNA reads TGTGCCAGCAGTTTAGCAGGGATAAGTACCGGGGAGCTGTTTTTT. The rearrangement joins TRBV28 to TRBJ2-2, with D perhaps TRBD1 (5 bases). Germline lookup yields CDR1 MDHEN and CDR2 SYDVKM. The CDR3 has 15 amino acids. The V gene lost 2 bases and the J gene lost 5 bases, with 12 bases spanning the gap.

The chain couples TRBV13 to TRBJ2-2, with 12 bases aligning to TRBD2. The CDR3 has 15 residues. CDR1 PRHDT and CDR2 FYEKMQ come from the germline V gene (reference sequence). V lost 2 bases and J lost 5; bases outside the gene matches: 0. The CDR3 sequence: CASSLTSGRTGELFF. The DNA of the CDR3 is TGTGCCAGCAGCTTAACTAGCGGGAGGACCGGGGAGCTGTTTTTT.

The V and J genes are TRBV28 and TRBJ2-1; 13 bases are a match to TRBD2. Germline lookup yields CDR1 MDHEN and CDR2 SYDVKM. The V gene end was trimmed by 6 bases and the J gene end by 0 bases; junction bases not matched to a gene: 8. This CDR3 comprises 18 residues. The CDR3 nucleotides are TGTGCCAGCAGCGGCCCCGGGACTAGCGGGGCCTCCTACAATGAGCAGTTCTTC. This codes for CASSGPGTSGASYNEQFF.

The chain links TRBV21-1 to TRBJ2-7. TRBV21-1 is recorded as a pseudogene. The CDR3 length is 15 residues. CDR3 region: CASTAGGRKSYEQYF. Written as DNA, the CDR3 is TGTGCCAGTACGGCCGGGGGCAGAAAATCCTACGAGCAGTACTTC.

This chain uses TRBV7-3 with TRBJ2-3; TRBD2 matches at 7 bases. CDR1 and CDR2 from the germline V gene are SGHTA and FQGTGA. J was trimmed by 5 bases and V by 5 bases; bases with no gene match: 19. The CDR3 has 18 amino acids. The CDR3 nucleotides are TGTGCCAGCAGCACCGCAGCCTTGAGCGGGGCCGGGGGAGATACGCAGTATTTT. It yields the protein CASSTAALSGAGGDTQYF.

CDR3 sequence reads: CASSLTGEVGELFF. In DNA, the CDR3 is TGCGCCAGCAGCCTGACAGGGGAGGTCGGGGAGCTGTTTTTT. J is TRBJ2-2 and V is TRBV10-2; 8 nucleotides align to TRBD1. The CDR3 totals 14 residues. Trimming at V came to 6 bases and at J to 7 bases, leaving 7 bases not matched to a gene. In germline, CDR1 is WSHSY, CDR2 SAAADI.

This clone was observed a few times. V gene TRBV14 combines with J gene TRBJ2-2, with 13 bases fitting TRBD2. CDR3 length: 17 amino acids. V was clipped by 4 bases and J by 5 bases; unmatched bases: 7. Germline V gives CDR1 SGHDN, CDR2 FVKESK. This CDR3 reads CASSPGLAGIGTGELFF. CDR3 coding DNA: TGTGCCAGCAGCCCGGGACTAGCGGGGATTGGTACCGGGGAGCTGTTTTTT.

As DNA, the CDR3 is TGTGCCAGCAGCTTCCAGGGAACTGAAGCTTTCTTT. Protein sequence: CASSFQGTEAFF. This chain joins TRBV11-2 and TRBJ1-1, with D possibly matching TRBD1 (5 bases). Trimming took 3 bases from V and 5 from J, leaving 7 bases between them. The CDR3 length is 12 residues. Per the germline V gene, CDR1 is SGHAT and CDR2 is FQNNGV.